This TCR beta chain stems from a study of shared clonotypes between healthy human individuals. TCRdb's copy holds only in-frame clones and misses some; the assay was immunoSEQ multiplex PCR. The data show approximately 980,000 clones, over 60% seen once. CDR3 length: 15 residues. Germline CDR1 reads LNHDA; CDR2 reads SQIVND (reference sequence). The V gene lost 3 bases and the J gene lost 1 base, with 12 bases spanning the gap. The specimen sequenced was memory CD4+ T cells sorted from blood. Sample subset: CD45RA-negative fraction. V gene TRBV19 combines with J gene TRBJ1-1, with D perhaps matching TRBD1 (5 bases). The TCR was taken from a man between 18 and 35 years old in good health. CDR3 amino acids: CASSIRDGRNTEAFF. As DNA, the CDR3 is TGTGCCAGTAGTATCCGGGACGGAAGGAACACTGAAGCTTTCTTT.